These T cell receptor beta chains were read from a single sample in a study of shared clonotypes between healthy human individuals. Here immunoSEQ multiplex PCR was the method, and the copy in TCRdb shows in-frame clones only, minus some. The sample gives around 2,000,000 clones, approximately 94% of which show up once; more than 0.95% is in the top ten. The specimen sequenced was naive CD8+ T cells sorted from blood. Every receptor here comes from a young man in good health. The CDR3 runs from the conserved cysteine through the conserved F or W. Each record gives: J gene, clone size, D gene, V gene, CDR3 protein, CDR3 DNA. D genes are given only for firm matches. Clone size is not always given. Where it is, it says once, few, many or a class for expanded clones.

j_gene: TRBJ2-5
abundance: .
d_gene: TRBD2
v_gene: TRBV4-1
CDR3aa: CASSSSLAGGGETQYF
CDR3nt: TGCGCCAGCAGCTCAAGTCTAGCGGGAGGGGGAGAGACCCAGTACTTC

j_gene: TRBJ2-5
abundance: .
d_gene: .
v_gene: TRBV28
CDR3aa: CASSLGGGETQYF
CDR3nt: TGTGCCAGCAGTTTGGGGGGTGGGGAGACCCAGTACTTC

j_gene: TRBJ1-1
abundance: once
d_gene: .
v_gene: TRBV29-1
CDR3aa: CSVEAHTRDTEAFF
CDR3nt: TGCAGCGTTGAAGCCCACACCAGAGACACTGAAGCTTTCTTT

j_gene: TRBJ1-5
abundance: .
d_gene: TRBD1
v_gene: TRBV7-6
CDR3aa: CASSLGQNQPQHF
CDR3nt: TGTGCCAGCAGCTTGGGACAGAATCAGCCCCAGCATTTT

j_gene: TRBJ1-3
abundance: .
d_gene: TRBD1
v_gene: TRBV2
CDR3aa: CASRGTVDTIYF
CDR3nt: TGTGCCAGCAGGGGGACAGTTGACACCATATATTTT

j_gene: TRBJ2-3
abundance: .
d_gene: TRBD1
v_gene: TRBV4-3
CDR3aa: CASSRQGALDTQYF
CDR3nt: TGCGCCAGCAGCCGGCAGGGGGCTCTAGATACGCAGTATTTT

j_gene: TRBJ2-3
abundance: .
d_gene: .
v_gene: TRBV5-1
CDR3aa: CASSSAYPDTQYF
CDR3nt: TGCGCCAGCAGCTCGGCCTACCCAGATACGCAGTATTTT

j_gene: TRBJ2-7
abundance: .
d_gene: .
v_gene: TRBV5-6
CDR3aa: CASSLENRPYEQYF
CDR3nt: TGTGCCAGCAGCTTGGAGAACAGACCCTACGAGCAGTACTTC

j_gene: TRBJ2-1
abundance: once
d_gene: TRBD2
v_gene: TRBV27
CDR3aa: CASSLAGGPLDEQFF
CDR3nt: TGTGCCAGCAGTTTAGCGGGAGGGCCCTTGGATGAGCAGTTCTTC

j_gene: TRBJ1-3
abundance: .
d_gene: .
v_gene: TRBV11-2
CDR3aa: CASSLLLDSGNTIYF
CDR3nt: TGTGCCAGCAGCTTACTCCTGGACTCTGGAAACACCATATATTTT

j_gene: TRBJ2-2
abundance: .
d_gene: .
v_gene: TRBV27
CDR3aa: CASSLGPNTGELFF
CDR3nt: TGTGCCAGCAGTTTGGGACCAAACACCGGGGAGCTGTTTTTT

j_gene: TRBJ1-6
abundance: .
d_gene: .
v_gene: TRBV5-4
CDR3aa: CASSMSGVTLHF
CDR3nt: TGTGCCAGCAGCATGAGCGGGGTGACCCTCCACTTT

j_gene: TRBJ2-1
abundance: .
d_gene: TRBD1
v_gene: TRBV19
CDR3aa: CASSVWTGGKLEQFF
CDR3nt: TGTGCCAGTAGTGTCTGGACAGGGGGGAAGCTTGAGCAGTTCTTC

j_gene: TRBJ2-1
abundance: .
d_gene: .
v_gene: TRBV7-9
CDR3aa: CASSSKGGTRDNEQFF
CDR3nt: TGTGCCAGCAGCTCGAAAGGCGGGACCAGGGACAATGAGCAGTTCTTC